This entry concerns a single T cell receptor beta chain. What it recognizes is unknown. These data come from a study of T cells in narcolepsy. Looking at the study overall: Patients with NT1 or NT2 and healthy control donors were enrolled.

The method was immunoSEQ multiplex PCR; TCRdb's version includes in-frame clones alone and lacks a portion of them. The table has around 20,000 clones, less than 90% seen once. Study-wide findings and caveats: No autoreactive T cell clone sequences appeared in some memory CD4+ repertoires. Autoreactive HCRT-specific and TRIB2-specific clonotypes were marked in same-patient CSF-versus-blood CD4+ comparisons.

In germline, CDR1 is KGHSH, CDR2 LQKENI. V lost 1 base to trimming and J lost 5 bases, with 8 bases between them. The CDR3 extends over 13 amino acids. The sequencing sample was made of memory (CD45RA-) CD4+ T cells from blood. The genes are TRBV18 and TRBJ1-1; a possible D gene is TRBD1 (5 bases). The receptor's source is a human donor in good health. CDR3 in DNA: TGTGCCAGCTCACCACAGACAGCAACTGAAGCTTTCTTT. It yields the protein CASSPQTATEAFF.